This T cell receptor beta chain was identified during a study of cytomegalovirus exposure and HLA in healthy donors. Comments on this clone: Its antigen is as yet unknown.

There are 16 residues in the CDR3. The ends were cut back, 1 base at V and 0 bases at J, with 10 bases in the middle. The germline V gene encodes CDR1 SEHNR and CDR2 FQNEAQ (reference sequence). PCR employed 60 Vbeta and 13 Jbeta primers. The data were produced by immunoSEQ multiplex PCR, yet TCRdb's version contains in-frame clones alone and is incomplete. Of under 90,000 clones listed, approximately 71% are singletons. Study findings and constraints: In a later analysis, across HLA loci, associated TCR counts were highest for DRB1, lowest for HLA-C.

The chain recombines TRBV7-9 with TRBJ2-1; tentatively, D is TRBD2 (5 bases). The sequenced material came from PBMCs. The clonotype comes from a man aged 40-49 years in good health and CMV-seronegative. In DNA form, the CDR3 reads TGTGCCAGCAGCTTAGTTCTCGGGGTCTCCTACAATGAGCAGTTCTTC. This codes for CASSLVLGVSYNEQFF.